This record looks at one T cell receptor (beta chain) sequence and its context. Participants were placed into cohorts based on the clinical history they reported. The sample comes from a study of blood T cell repertoires in COVID-19. Germline loops: CDR1 KGHSH, CDR2 LQKENI. V was shortened by 8 bases and J by 2 bases, with 12 bases between the two germline ends. The length of the CDR3 is 13 residues. This table comes from immunoSEQ multiplex PCR, and its TCRdb copy is limited to in-frame clones, with some not included. The sample includes roughly 250,000 clones, around 88% of them seen just once. The clonotype comes from a woman aged 40 to 50 with acute COVID-19. The chain has TRBV18 and TRBJ1-1; D not certain. Sequenced material: PBMCs or T cells enriched from blood (not recorded which). The CDR3 here is CASPSARNTEAFF. The CDR3 DNA is TGTGCCAGCCCTTCCGCCAGAAACACTGAAGCTTTCTTT.